The 5 T cell receptor beta chains presented below share a single source sample, sequenced in a study of post-analysis software for immune sequencing data. Study-level points and caveats: TRBV segments more frequent in patients than in controls numbered about 5 and included TRBV5-6, TRBV5-1 and TRBV20-1.

Unique molecular identifiers were carried by the TCR beta cDNA libraries. One entry per CDR3 protein, called by TCRdb with MiXCR from the PCR reads. The sample consists of about 560,000 distinct CDR3 sequences, 44% of them appearing once. The antigens for these receptors are not known. The sequencing input was blood. These receptors were obtained from a girl between 10 and 17 years old with multiple sclerosis.

This clonotype was seen more than once but under ten times. The rearrangement uses TRBV10-3 and TRBJ2-5; D may be TRBD2 (5 bases). CDR1 and CDR2 from the germline V gene are ENHRY and SYGVKD. Trimming took 2 bases from V and 4 from J, leaving 14 bases between them. This CDR3 comprises 15 residues. CDR3: CAISEASPAAETQYF. For the CDR3, the DNA is TGTGCCATCAGTGAGGCTAGCCCGGCAGCAGAGACCCAGTACTTC.

This clonotype appeared a few times. V is TRBV9 and J is TRBJ2-5; maybe TRBD2 (6 bases). The CDR3 sequence is 16 residues long. Germline V gene sequence: CDR1 SGDLS, CDR2 YYNGEE. The V end was cut by 5 bases, the J end by 2 bases, with 19 bases between. The CDR3, as DNA: TGTGCCAGCAGTTTATATTGGGGGGTCCAACAAGAGACCCAGTACTTC. Its protein is CASSLYWGVQQETQYF.

This clonotype was seen more than once but under ten times. The chain combines TRBV7-8 with TRBJ2-5; 7 bases agree with TRBD2. The CDR3 loop spans 16 amino acids. J gave up 2 bases and V 6 bases, and 12 bases lay outside the gene matches. Germline loops: CDR1 SGHVS, CDR2 FQNEAQ. CDR3 sequence: CASSYQPGGGQETQYF. The CDR3 DNA is TGTGCCAGCAGTTATCAGCCTGGCGGGGGTCAAGAGACCCAGTACTTC.

This clonotype was found a few times. As DNA, the CDR3 is TGCGCCAGCAGCTCGGACGGTATTCGGAATTCACCCCTCCACTTT. It yields the protein CASSSDGIRNSPLHF. V usage is TRBV5-1 and J usage is TRBJ1-6; no clear D. CDR1 is SGHRS, CDR2 YFSETQ, per germline. V lost 3 bases, J lost 7 bases, and 14 bases lay in between. The CDR3 loop spans 15 amino acids.

Details on this clonotype: Here the CDR3 omits its conserved ending phenylalanine or tryptophan, so a read error is the likely source. The chain uses TRBV20-1 and TRBJ2-3, with D possibly matching TRBD2 (6 bases). V lost 5 bases to trimming and J lost 0 bases, with 15 bases between them. Germline CDR1 reads DFQATT; CDR2 reads SNEGSKA (reference sequence). The CDR3 extends over 15 amino acids. CDR3 amino acids: CSALLASLSTDTQYL. The CDR3 DNA reads TGCAGTGCTCTCCTAGCGTCTTTAAGCACAGATACGCAGTATCTT.